A selection of T cell receptor beta chains follows, all from one sample in a study of T cell responses to AZD1222 COVID-19 vaccine. Some clones are missing from TCRdb's copy, which holds only in-frame ones; the method was immunoSEQ multiplex PCR. The data hold 65,000 to 85,000 clones, with 80% observed a single time. This specimen was peripheral blood, taken 28 days after the second AZD1222 dose. Source of these receptors: an adult who received the AZD1222 COVID-19 vaccine. CDR3s include the opening cysteine and the closing phenylalanine or tryptophan. D genes are given only for firm matches. Size tells how often a clone was seen (once, few, many) or the class of an expanded clone, and some rows leave it out.

v_gene: TRBV11-2; abundance: NA; d_gene: NA; j_gene: TRBJ1-5; CDR3nt: TGTGCCAGCAGCTTAGAGGGACAGCCCCAGCATTTT; CDR3aa: CASSLEGQPQHF
v_gene: TRBV3-1/TRBV3-2; abundance: NA; d_gene: NA; j_gene: TRBJ1-1; CDR3nt: TGTGCCAGCGGCGGGGTGAACACTGAAGCTTTCTTT; CDR3aa: CASGGVNTEAFF
v_gene: TRBV4-3; abundance: few; d_gene: TRBD1; j_gene: TRBJ1-1; CDR3nt: TGCGCCAGCAGCCAAGATTACAGGGGGAGAACTGAAGCTTTCTTT; CDR3aa: CASSQDYRGRTEAFF
v_gene: TRBV5-5; abundance: once; d_gene: NA; j_gene: TRBJ2-7; CDR3nt: TGTGCCAGCAGCCCGGCGGGGGAGCAGTACTTC; CDR3aa: CASSPAGEQYF
v_gene: TRBV18; abundance: NA; d_gene: NA; j_gene: TRBJ1-1; CDR3nt: TGTGCCAGCCTAAATCAGCCACTGAACACTGAAGCTTTCTTT; CDR3aa: CASLNQPLNTEAFF
v_gene: TRBV7-9; abundance: NA; d_gene: NA; j_gene: TRBJ1-5; CDR3nt: TGTGCCAGCAGCTTAGGTGCGACAGGACGATATCAGCCCCAGCATTTT; CDR3aa: CASSLGATGRYQPQHF
v_gene: TRBV7-3; abundance: NA; d_gene: TRBD2; j_gene: TRBJ2-1; CDR3nt: TGTGCCAGCAGCCCGCGGGGTAGCGGGGGGGCATATGAGCAGTTCTTC; CDR3aa: CASSPRGSGGAYEQFF
v_gene: TRBV4-1; abundance: once; d_gene: TRBD2; j_gene: TRBJ2-1; CDR3nt: TGCGCCAGCAGCCAACTGGGACTAGCGGGGGGTGGCAATGAGCAGTTCTTC; CDR3aa: CASSQLGLAGGGNEQFF
v_gene: TRBV29-1; abundance: once; d_gene: NA; j_gene: TRBJ1-4; CDR3nt: TGCAGCGCCCAGACAGGCGGAAATGAAAAACTGTTTTTT; CDR3aa: CSAQTGGNEKLFF
v_gene: TRBV2; abundance: once; d_gene: NA; j_gene: TRBJ1-4; CDR3nt: TGTGCCAGCGGTAGGGAGGATGAAAAACTGTTTTTT; CDR3aa: CASGREDEKLFF
v_gene: TRBV10-3; abundance: NA; d_gene: TRBD1; j_gene: TRBJ2-7; CDR3nt: TGTGCCACTAGAAAGGGACAGGGAAAAACCTACGAGCAGTACTTC; CDR3aa: CATRKGQGKTYEQYF
v_gene: TRBV19; abundance: NA; d_gene: NA; j_gene: TRBJ1-4; CDR3nt: TGTGCCAGCAAACAACCGGGACGATACCTTGCAACTAATGAAAAACTGTTTTTT; CDR3aa: CASKQPGRYLATNEKLFF
v_gene: TRBV5-1; abundance: NA; d_gene: NA; j_gene: TRBJ1-6; CDR3nt: TGCGCCAGCAGCTTGGAAGACAGCAACCTCCACTTT; CDR3aa: CASSLEDSNLHF
v_gene: TRBV27; abundance: NA; d_gene: NA; j_gene: TRBJ1-5; CDR3nt: TGTGCCAGCGCTGAAGGGAGAGGGGGCAATCAGCCCCAGCATTTT; CDR3aa: CASAEGRGGNQPQHF
v_gene: TRBV7-9; abundance: NA; d_gene: TRBD1; j_gene: TRBJ1-3; CDR3nt: TGTGCCAGCAGGCCCCGCGGGACAGTGGGAGGCACCATATATTTT; CDR3aa: CASRPRGTVGGTIYF
v_gene: TRBV30; abundance: NA; d_gene: NA; j_gene: TRBJ1-4; CDR3nt: TGTGCCTGGAGGCTATCGGGTGAAAAACTGTTTTTT; CDR3aa: CAWRLSGEKLFF
v_gene: TRBV19; abundance: few; d_gene: TRBD1; j_gene: TRBJ1-6; CDR3nt: TGTGCCAGTAGTACCAGGACAGGGATCAATTCACCCCTCCACTTT; CDR3aa: CASSTRTGINSPLHF
v_gene: TRBV7-2; abundance: NA; d_gene: NA; j_gene: TRBJ1-1; CDR3nt: TGTGCCAGCAGCTACGGACTGACGGCCACTGAAGCTTTCTTT; CDR3aa: CASSYGLTATEAFF
v_gene: TRBV18; abundance: NA; d_gene: TRBD2; j_gene: TRBJ2-1; CDR3nt: TGTGCCAGTCTCATCGGCGCCGGGGGGTGGAATGAGCAGTTCTTC; CDR3aa: CASLIGAGGWNEQFF
v_gene: TRBV9; abundance: NA; d_gene: TRBD1; j_gene: TRBJ1-2; CDR3nt: TGTGCCAGCAGAGGACAGGGTAACTATGGCTACACCTTC; CDR3aa: CASRGQGNYGYTF
v_gene: TRBV9; abundance: NA; d_gene: NA; j_gene: TRBJ1-5; CDR3nt: TGTGCCAGCAGCGTAGACGGCGGGAGAGAGGCCCAGCATTTT; CDR3aa: CASSVDGGREAQHF
v_gene: TRBV7-2; abundance: NA; d_gene: NA; j_gene: TRBJ2-3; CDR3nt: TGTGCCAGCAGCCTCGGGCCAGCCCTTGGGGATACGCAGTATTTT; CDR3aa: CASSLGPALGDTQYF
v_gene: TRBV3-1/TRBV3-2; abundance: once; d_gene: NA; j_gene: TRBJ2-5; CDR3nt: TGTGCCAGCCAGACTAGATCTCACGAGACCCAGTACTTC; CDR3aa: CASQTRSHETQYF
v_gene: TRBV7-2; abundance: NA; d_gene: TRBD2; j_gene: TRBJ2-1; CDR3nt: TGTGCCAGCAGGGGGCCGGGGGGCAATGAGCAGTTCTTC; CDR3aa: CASRGPGGNEQFF
v_gene: TRBV21-1; abundance: NA; d_gene: NA; j_gene: TRBJ1-1; CDR3nt: TGTGCCAGCAGCAAAGGGGGGGGACTAAATTGGAACACTGAAGCTTTCTTT; CDR3aa: CASSKGGGLNWNTEAFF
v_gene: TRBV30; abundance: NA; d_gene: TRBD1; j_gene: TRBJ1-2; CDR3nt: TGTGCCTGGAGGCAGGACAGGGGGGGCTACTATGGCTACACCTTC; CDR3aa: CAWRQDRGGYYGYTF
v_gene: TRBV3-1/TRBV3-2; abundance: few; d_gene: NA; j_gene: TRBJ1-1; CDR3nt: TGTGCCAGCAGCCAACAGGGCCAGTTTGGCACTGAAGCTTTCTTT; CDR3aa: CASSQQGQFGTEAFF
v_gene: TRBV30; abundance: NA; d_gene: TRBD1; j_gene: TRBJ1-4; CDR3nt: TGTGCCTGGAGCCCTATCGGACAGGGACGTAATGAAAAACTGTTTTTT; CDR3aa: CAWSPIGQGRNEKLFF
v_gene: TRBV5-1; abundance: NA; d_gene: TRBD1; j_gene: TRBJ2-7; CDR3nt: TGCGCCACCGCCCCGACAGGGTCCTACGAGCAGTACTTC; CDR3aa: CATAPTGSYEQYF